This T cell receptor beta chain emerged from a study of T cell responses to AZD1222 COVID-19 vaccine. Overall study findings and caveats: Spike was spanned by vaccine-associated CD4 TCRs, which were dominant at 160-218 and 743-854. Repertoires in all cases were sampled only once the peak T cell response had passed. Baseline serostatus was positive in only a handful of AZD1222 recipients.

Comment on this clone: Its target is not known.

The germline V gene has CDR1 SGHVS and CDR2 FQNEAQ. After removal of 0 bases from V and 0 bases from J, the junction contained 5 bases not matched to a gene. The CDR3 runs 17 residues. Method: immunoSEQ multiplex PCR; TCRdb's copy keeps in-frame clones and lacks some. This repertoire shows 95,000 to 150,000 clones, roughly 91% found once; its top ten account for 5%. The clonotype was recovered from an adult who received the AZD1222 COVID-19 vaccine. The chain uses TRBV7-8 and TRBJ2-7; 10 positions agree with TRBD2. Material: peripheral blood, obtained 28 days after the second AZD1222 dose. The CDR3 sequence: CASSLAVAGGHSYEQYF. CDR3 in DNA: TGTGCCAGCAGCTTAGCGGTAGCGGGAGGCCACTCCTACGAGCAGTACTTC.